This paragraph reports one TCR beta chain. The data are from a study of blood T cell repertoires in COVID-19. The wider study: Some COVID-19 samples were acute and others convalescent; all came from the United States, Italy and Spain. PBMCs, B-cell-depleted T cells, or T cells were the source of the cDNA or gDNA that made up the material.

This CDR3 spans 14 amino acids. Per the germline V gene, CDR1 is SGDLS and CDR2 is YYNGEE. Trimming at V came to 2 bases and at J to 11 bases, leaving 11 bases not matched to a gene. In the source study's methods: The authors estimated nucleated cell counts from reference gene primer amplification. Clones were read by immunoSEQ multiplex PCR, and TCRdb kept only the in-frame ones, dropping some. That table furnishes V, J and clone size, whereas the DNA furnished D and trimming. The sample shows about 360,000 clones, around 88% of them seen only once. The TCR was taken from a woman in her fifties or sixties with COVID-19, enrolled during active disease. The sample consisted of peripheral blood. V usage is TRBV9 and J usage is TRBJ1-1; 8 bases map to TRBD1. CDR3 bases: TGTGCCAGCAGCGTTGCTGTTGGGACAGGTGACGCTTTCTTT. Translation: CASSVAVGTGDAFF.